The clone carrying this TCR beta chain was recorded only once. This CDR3 region has 14 residues. Germline CDR1 reads MNHNY; CDR2 reads SVGAGI (reference sequence). Losses at the gene ends were 2 bases for V and 9 bases for J; bases not matched to a gene: 4. When the RNA was reverse transcribed, random hexamers were used with an input of roughly 0.45 to 1 ug. TCR beta CDR3 was amplified by immunoSEQ covering 54 Vbeta and 13 Jbeta. TCRdb analysed the immunoSEQ multiplex PCR reads with MiXCR anew, one entry per CDR3 protein. The repertoire holds 130,000 or so distinct CDR3 sequences, with around 96% as singletons. TCR beta was sequenced from blood CD8+ and CD4+ T cells. Each multiple sclerosis control was a treatment-naive patient with relapsing-remitting disease that was either stable or active. TEMRA cells underwent FACS enrichment and CD8+ and CD4+ T cells underwent negative isolation. The sample is drawn from a study of CD8 T cells in Susac syndrome.

This clonotype was sampled from a human donor with multiple sclerosis. Sequencing used CD4+ T cells from PBMCs. The chain employs TRBV6-6 and TRBJ2-5; 12 bases match TRBD2. The CDR3 sequence is CASSYGLAGGPQYF. CDR3 sequence (DNA): TGTGCCAGCAGTTACGGCCTAGCGGGAGGGCCCCAGTACTTC.